This T cell receptor (beta chain) was captured in a study of blood T cells in healthy people across ages. In terms of origin and age, donors were healthy Caucasian individuals from Russia aged 6 to 90. This clonotype was recorded at least ten times. For the second PCR, which ran for about 6 to 11 cycles, a sample-barcoded 5' primer and a J-beta primer mix were used. TCRdb re-called the 5' RACE reads with MiXCR, one entry per CDR3 protein. Found here are more than 800,000 distinct CDR3 sequences, 40% to 45% of them singletons; the top ten hold under 20%. Sequencing input: blood. The clonotype was recovered from a woman aged 55-70 years in good health.

The CDR3 DNA reads as TGTGCCAGCAGTATGGCGGGAGCTCTCAATGAGCAGTTCTTC. It encodes CASSMAGALNEQFF. The chain uses TRBV2 and TRBJ2-1; TRBD2 matches at 7 bases. CDR1 is SNHLY and CDR2 is FYNNEI in the germline V gene. CDR3 length equals 14 residues. The J segment lost 6 bases and the V segment lost 5 bases, leaving 7 bases of the junction unmatched.